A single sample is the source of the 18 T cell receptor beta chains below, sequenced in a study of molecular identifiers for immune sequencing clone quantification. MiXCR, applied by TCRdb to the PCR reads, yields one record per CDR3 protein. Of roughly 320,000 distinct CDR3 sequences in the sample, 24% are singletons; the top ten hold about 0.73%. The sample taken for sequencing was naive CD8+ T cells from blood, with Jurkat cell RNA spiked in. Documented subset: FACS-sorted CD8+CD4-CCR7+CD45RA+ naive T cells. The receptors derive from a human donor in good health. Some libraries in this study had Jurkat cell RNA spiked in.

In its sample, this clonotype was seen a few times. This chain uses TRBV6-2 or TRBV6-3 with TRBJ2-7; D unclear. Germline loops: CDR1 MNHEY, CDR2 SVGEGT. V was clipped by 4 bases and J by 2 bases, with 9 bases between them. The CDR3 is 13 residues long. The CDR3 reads CASSWVNTYEQYF. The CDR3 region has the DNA TGTGCCAGCAGTTGGGTGAACACCTACGAGCAGTACTTC.

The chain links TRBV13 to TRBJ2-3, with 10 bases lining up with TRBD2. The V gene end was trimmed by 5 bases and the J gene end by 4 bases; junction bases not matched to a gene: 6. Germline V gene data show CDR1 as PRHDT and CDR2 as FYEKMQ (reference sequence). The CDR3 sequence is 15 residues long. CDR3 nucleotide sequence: TGTGCCAGCAGCCCAGCGGGGGGGCTACCAGATACGCAGTATTTT. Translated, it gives CASSPAGGLPDTQYF.

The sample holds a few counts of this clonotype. As DNA, the CDR3 is TGTGCCAGCAGGATGACAGGGAACACTGAAGCTTTCTTT. The encoded protein is CASRMTGNTEAFF. V and J are TRBV6-2 or TRBV6-3 and TRBJ1-1, with D maybe TRBD1 (6 bases). Trimming took off 6 bases at V and 1 base at J, with 9 bases between the two ends. Germline CDR1 is MNHEY and CDR2 is SVGEGT. This CDR3 contains 13 residues.

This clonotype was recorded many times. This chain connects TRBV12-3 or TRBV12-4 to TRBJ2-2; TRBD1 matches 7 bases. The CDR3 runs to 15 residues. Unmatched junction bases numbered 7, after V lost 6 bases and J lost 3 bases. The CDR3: CASRPTGWHTGELFF. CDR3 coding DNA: TGTGCCAGCAGACCGACAGGGTGGCACACCGGGGAGCTGTTTTTT.

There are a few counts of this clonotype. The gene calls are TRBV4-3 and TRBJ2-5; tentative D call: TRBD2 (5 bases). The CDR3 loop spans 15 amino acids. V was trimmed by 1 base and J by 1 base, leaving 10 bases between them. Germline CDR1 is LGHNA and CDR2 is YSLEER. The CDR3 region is CASSQVRSGQETQYF. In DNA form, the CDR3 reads TGCGCCAGCAGCCAAGTTAGGAGCGGCCAAGAGACCCAGTACTTC.

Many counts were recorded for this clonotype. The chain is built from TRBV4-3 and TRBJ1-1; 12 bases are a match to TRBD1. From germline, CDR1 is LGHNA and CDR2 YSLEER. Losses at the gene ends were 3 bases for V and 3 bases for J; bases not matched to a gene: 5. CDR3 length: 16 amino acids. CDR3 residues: CASSQGQGARDTEAFF. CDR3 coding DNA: TGCGCCAGCAGCCAGGGACAGGGGGCTAGAGACACTGAAGCTTTCTTT.

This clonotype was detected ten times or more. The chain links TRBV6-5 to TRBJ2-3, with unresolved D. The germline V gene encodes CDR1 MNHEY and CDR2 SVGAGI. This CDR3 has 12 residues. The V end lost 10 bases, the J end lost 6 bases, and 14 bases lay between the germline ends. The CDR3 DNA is TGTGCCACCACGGCCCACCGGGATACGCAGTATTTT. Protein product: CATTAHRDTQYF.

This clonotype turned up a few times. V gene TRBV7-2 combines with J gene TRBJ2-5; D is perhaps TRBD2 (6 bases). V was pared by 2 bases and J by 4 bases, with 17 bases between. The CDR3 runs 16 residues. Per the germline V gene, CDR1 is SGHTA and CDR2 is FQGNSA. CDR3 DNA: TGTGCCAGCAGCTTAAGCGAGGGGCGGGACTTAGAGACCCAGTACTTC. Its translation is CASSLSEGRDLETQYF.

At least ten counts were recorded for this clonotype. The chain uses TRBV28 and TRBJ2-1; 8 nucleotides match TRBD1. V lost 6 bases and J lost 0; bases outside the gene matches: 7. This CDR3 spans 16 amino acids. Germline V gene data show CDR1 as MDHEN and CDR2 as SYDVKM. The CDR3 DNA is TGTGCCAGCAGACCCACCGGGACAGGCTCCTACAATGAGCAGTTCTTC. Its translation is CASRPTGTGSYNEQFF.

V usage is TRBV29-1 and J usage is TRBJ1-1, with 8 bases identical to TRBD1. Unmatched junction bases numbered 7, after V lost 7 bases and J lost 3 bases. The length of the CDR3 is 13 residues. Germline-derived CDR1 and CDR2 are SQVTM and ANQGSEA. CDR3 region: CSAVQGDYTEAFF. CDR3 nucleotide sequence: TGCAGCGCTGTACAGGGGGATTACACTGAAGCTTTCTTT.

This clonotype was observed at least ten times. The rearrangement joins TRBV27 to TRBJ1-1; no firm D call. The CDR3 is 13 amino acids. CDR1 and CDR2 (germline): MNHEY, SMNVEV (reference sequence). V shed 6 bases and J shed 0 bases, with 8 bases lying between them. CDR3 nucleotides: TGTGCCAGCAGCAGTCTTATGAACACTGAAGCTTTCTTT. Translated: CASSSLMNTEAFF.

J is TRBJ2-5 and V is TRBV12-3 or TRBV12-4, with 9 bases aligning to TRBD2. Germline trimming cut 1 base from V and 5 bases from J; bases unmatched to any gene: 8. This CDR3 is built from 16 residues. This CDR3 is CASSLVPAGGRETQYF. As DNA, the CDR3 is TGTGCCAGCAGTTTAGTGCCAGCGGGGGGTCGGGAGACCCAGTACTTC.

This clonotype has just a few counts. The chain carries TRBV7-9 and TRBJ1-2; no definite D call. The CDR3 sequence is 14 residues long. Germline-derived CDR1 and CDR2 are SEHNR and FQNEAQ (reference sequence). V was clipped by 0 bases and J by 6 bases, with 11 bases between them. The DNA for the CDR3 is TGTGCCAGCAGCTTAGCGTTGGCCGGGGATGGCTACACCTTC. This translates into CASSLALAGDGYTF.

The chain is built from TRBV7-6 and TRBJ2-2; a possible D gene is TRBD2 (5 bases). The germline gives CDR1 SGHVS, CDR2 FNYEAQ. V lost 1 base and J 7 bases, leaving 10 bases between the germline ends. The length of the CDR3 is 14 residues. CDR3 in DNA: TGTGCCAGCAGCTTAGTGGCTAGCCACGGGGAGCTGTTTTTT. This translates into CASSLVASHGELFF.

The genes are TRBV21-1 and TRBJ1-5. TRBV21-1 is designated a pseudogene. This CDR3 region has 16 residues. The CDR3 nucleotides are TGTGCCAGCAGCAAATCGGGCAAAGAGGGCAATCAGCCCCAGCATTTT. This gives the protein CASSKSGKEGNQPQHF.

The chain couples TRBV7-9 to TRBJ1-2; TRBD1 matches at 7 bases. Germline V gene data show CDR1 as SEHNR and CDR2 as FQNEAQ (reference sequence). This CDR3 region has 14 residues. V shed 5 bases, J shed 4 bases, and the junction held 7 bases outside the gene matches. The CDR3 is CASSKGAGTYGYTF. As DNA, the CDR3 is TGTGCCAGCAGCAAGGGGGCAGGGACCTATGGCTACACCTTC.

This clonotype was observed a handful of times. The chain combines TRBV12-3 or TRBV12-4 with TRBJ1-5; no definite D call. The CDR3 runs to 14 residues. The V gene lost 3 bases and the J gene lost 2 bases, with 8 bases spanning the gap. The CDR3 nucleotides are TGTGCCAGCAGTTTGTCGGACGGCAATCAGCCCCAGCATTTT. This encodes CASSLSDGNQPQHF.

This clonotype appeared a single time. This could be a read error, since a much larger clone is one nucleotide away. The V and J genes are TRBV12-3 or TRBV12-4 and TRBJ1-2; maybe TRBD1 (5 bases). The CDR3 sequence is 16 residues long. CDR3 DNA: TGTGCCAGCAGGTCCTCGGGGGTACTAGCTAACTATGACTACACCTTC. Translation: CASRSSGVLANYDYTF.